The 22 T cell receptor beta chains below were found in one sample sequenced in a study of T cell responses to AZD1222 COVID-19 vaccine. The protocol was immunoSEQ multiplex PCR, while the TCRdb copy is restricted to in-frame clones and leaves out a portion. The table shows more than 90,000 clones, with more than 70% occurring only once. Sequencing was performed on peripheral blood, taken 28 days after the second AZD1222 dose. All receptors come from an adult who received the AZD1222 COVID-19 vaccine.

This clone was detected once. The gene calls are TRBV27 and TRBJ1-4, with D possibly matching TRBD1 (5 bases). CDR3 length: 13 residues. Trimming removed 1 base from V and 7 bases from J, with 7 bases in between. CDR1 is MNHEY, CDR2 SMNVEV, per germline (reference sequence). This CDR3 is CASSLLGVEKLFF. In DNA, the CDR3 is TGTGCCAGCAGTTTATTAGGGGTTGAAAAACTGTTTTTT.

The chain links TRBV6-4 to TRBJ2-3; D may correspond to TRBD1 or TRBD2 (6 bases each). The CDR3 totals 15 residues. Trimming took 2 bases from V and 3 from J, leaving 12 bases between them. Germline V gives CDR1 MRHNA, CDR2 SNTAGT. The CDR3 reads CASSDTGGGTDTQYF. CDR3 DNA sequence: TGTGCCAGCAGTGACACTGGAGGGGGTACAGATACGCAGTATTTT.

The chain combines TRBV7-9 with TRBJ1-6; D remains unclear. Trimming removed 5 bases at V and 10 bases at J, with 9 bases between. The CDR3 covers 12 residues. The V gene's germline CDR1 is SEHNR and CDR2 FQNEAQ (reference sequence). CDR3 DNA sequence: TGTGCCAGCAGCCCCTTGGAATCACCCCTCCACTTT. It yields the protein CASSPLESPLHF.

The chain employs TRBV12-3 or TRBV12-4 and TRBJ1-5; D is unresolved. Trimming left V 7 bases short and J 3 bases short, with 10 bases between. The CDR3 contains 13 residues. Written as DNA, the CDR3 is TGTGCCAGCATGGTTAATAACAATCAGCCCCAGCATTTT. It translates to CASMVNNNQPQHF.

The chain couples TRBV23-1 to TRBJ2-5; a possible D gene is TRBD1 (6 bases). TRBV23-1 is classed as an ORF, of uncertain function. CDR3 length equals 14 residues. The germline V and J ends were trimmed by 2 bases and 7 bases, with 14 bases remaining between them. DNA for the CDR3: TGCGCCAGCAGTCAACCGACAGGCCAGGGGACCCAGTACTTC. It specifies CASSQPTGQGTQYF.

The chain is built from TRBV27 and TRBJ2-7; 8 bases match TRBD1. Trimming took 5 bases from V and 2 from J; bases not matched to a gene: 11. The CDR3 runs 16 residues. Per the germline V gene, CDR1 is MNHEY and CDR2 is SMNVEV (reference sequence). The CDR3 loop reads CASSTIGQGRTYEQYF. For the CDR3, the DNA is TGTGCCAGCAGTACTATAGGACAGGGAAGAACCTACGAGCAGTACTTC.

V and J are TRBV19 and TRBJ1-3, with a weak D call TRBD1 (6 bases). Trimming removed 7 bases from V and 2 bases from J, with 12 bases in between. Germline assignment: CDR1 LNHDA and CDR2 SQIVND (reference sequence). This CDR3 has 14 residues. This CDR3 reads CASTLRGPGNTIYF. The CDR3 DNA sequence: TGTGCCAGTACCCTTCGGGGGCCTGGAAACACCATATATTTT.

The rearrangement links TRBV10-3 to TRBJ1-5; D is undetermined. CDR1 and CDR2 from the germline V gene are ENHRY and SYGVKD. V was cut by 3 bases and J by 5 bases, with 5 bases left in between. The CDR3 runs 12 residues. The CDR3 DNA reads TGTGCCATCAGTGACTTGGATCAGCCCCAGCATTTT. Protein: CAISDLDQPQHF.

V gene TRBV5-4 combines with J gene TRBJ2-4; 8 nucleotides line up with TRBD1. From germline, CDR1 is SGHNT and CDR2 YYREEE (reference sequence). The CDR3 is 19 residues long. The trim removed 0 bases at V and 4 bases at J, leaving 15 bases unmatched. CDR3 bases: TGTGCCAGCAGCTTGGATCGGACAGGGAGTTTCTTTAGGAAAAACATTCAGTACTTC. Protein product: CASSLDRTGSFFRKNIQYF.

The chain joins TRBV7-3 to TRBJ2-5, with 8 bases identical to TRBD1. This CDR3 spans 15 amino acids. CDR1 is SGHTA and CDR2 is FQGTGA in the germline V gene. Trimming at V came to 0 bases and at J to 5 bases, leaving 5 bases not matched to a gene. The CDR3 reads CASSLTGTGGETQYF. The CDR3 DNA reads TGTGCCAGCAGCTTAACTGGAACAGGGGGGGAGACCCAGTACTTC.

Points on this clone: In the same sample, other DNA sequences code for this CDR3. The chain carries TRBV7-9 and TRBJ2-7, with 13 bases matching TRBD2. Germline V gene sequence: CDR1 SEHNR, CDR2 FQNEAQ (reference sequence). This CDR3 has 14 amino acids. V trimming: 5 bases; J trimming: 5 bases; junction bases outside the gene matches: 3. Here the CDR3 DNA reads TGTGCCAGCAGCCGGACTAGCGGGAGCGACGAGCAGTACTTC. Translation gives CASSRTSGSDEQYF.

This chain uses TRBV29-1 with TRBJ1-1; no clear D gene. The V end lost 6 bases, the J end lost 4 bases, and 12 bases lay between the germline ends. From germline, CDR1 is SQVTM and CDR2 ANQGSEA. The CDR3 spans 12 residues. This CDR3 is CSVRALTTEAFF. The DNA for the CDR3 is TGCAGCGTCCGGGCCCTGACCACTGAAGCTTTCTTT. Drawing the rest from reference TRBV29-1 and TRBJ1-1, the complete variable domain is SAVISQKPSRDICQRGTSLTIQCQVDSQVTMMFWYRQQPGQSLTLIATANQGSEATYESGFVIDKFPISRPNLTFSTLTVSNMSPEDSSIYLCSVRALTTEAFFGQGTRLTVV.

The CDR3 sequence: CASKERVGTNEKLFF. CDR3 bases: TGTGCCAGCAAAGAGCGAGTGGGAACTAATGAAAAACTGTTTTTT. This sequence joins TRBV19 and TRBJ1-4, with D uncertain. The CDR3 is 15 residues long. V lost 9 bases and J lost 1, with 15 bases in between. Germline-derived CDR1 and CDR2 are LNHDA and SQIVND (reference sequence).

The sample holds a few counts of this clone. This chain uses TRBV7-2 with TRBJ2-3; no definite D call. Germline CDR1 is SGHTA and CDR2 is FQGNSA. V lost 2 bases to trimming and J lost 4 bases, with 4 bases between them. The CDR3 is made up of 12 amino acids. The CDR3 DNA reads as TGTGCCAGCAGCTTATGGTCAGATACGCAGTATTTT. Protein: CASSLWSDTQYF.

The chain combines TRBV18 with TRBJ2-3; D might be TRBD2 (5 bases). The length of the CDR3 is 17 residues. Germline values: CDR1 KGHSH, CDR2 LQKENI. V lost 5 bases to trimming and J lost 0 bases, with 18 bases between them. The CDR3 bases are TGTGCCAGCTCATCGCTGCCTCTTGAGCGGAGCACAGATACGCAGTATTTT. It codes for CASSSLPLERSTDTQYF.

The chain is built from TRBV28 and TRBJ1-2; TRBD1 agrees at 9 bases. The CDR3 spans 15 residues. Per germline, CDR1 MDHEN and CDR2 SYDVKM. Losses at the gene ends were 2 bases for V and 3 bases for J; bases not matched to a gene: 4. CDR3 in DNA: TGTGCCAGCAGTTTAGGCTGGACAGGGGACTATGGCTACACCTTC. It codes for CASSLGWTGDYGYTF.

This clone was seen a single time. The chain joins TRBV19 to TRBJ2-5; D remains ambiguous. CDR1 LNHDA and CDR2 SQIVND come from the germline V gene (reference sequence). The CDR3 totals 14 residues. V dropped 5 bases and J dropped 4 bases, with 14 bases sitting between them. The CDR3 DNA follows: TGTGCCAGTAGTGCCCCAATGGTTCGAGAGACCCAGTACTTC. Translation: CASSAPMVRETQYF.

This sequence joins TRBV11-2 and TRBJ1-1; no definite D call. CDR1 is SGHAT and CDR2 is FQNNGV in the germline V gene. This CDR3 is built from 10 residues. V lost 1 base, J lost 7 bases, and 1 base lay in between. The CDR3 protein is CASSLVEAFF. DNA of the CDR3: TGTGCCAGCAGCTTAGTTGAAGCTTTCTTT.

This clone was recorded only once. This rearrangement joins TRBV4-1 to TRBJ2-7; 11 positions match TRBD2. Trimming took 4 bases from V and 3 from J; bases not matched to a gene: 8. This CDR3 contains 16 residues. Germline V CDR1 and CDR2: MGHRA, YSYEKL. In nucleotides, the CDR3 is TGCGCCAGCAGCCTCCTGACCGGGACTAGCGGCTACGAGCAGTACTTC. It codes for CASSLLTGTSGYEQYF.

This chain links TRBV7-9 with TRBJ1-1; weak D call: TRBD1 (6 bases). The CDR3 has 15 residues. CDR1 and CDR2 from the germline V gene are SEHNR and FQNEAQ (reference sequence). V gave up 2 bases and J gave up 7 bases, with 17 bases separating them. CDR3 sequence reads: CASSLQGGRWDEAFF. CDR3 DNA sequence: TGTGCCAGCAGCTTACAAGGGGGGAGATGGGATGAAGCTTTCTTT.

The J gene is TRBJ1-2, the V gene TRBV27; 9 bases map to TRBD1. Germline-derived CDR1 and CDR2 are MNHEY and SMNVEV (reference sequence). The CDR3 contains 15 residues. V trimming: 3 bases; J trimming: 8 bases; junction bases outside the gene matches: 10. CDR3 nucleotide sequence: TGTGCCAGCAGTTTTACGCACAGGGGGCGCGGGGGCTACACCTTC. Translation: CASSFTHRGRGGYTF.

The chain couples TRBV5-4 to TRBJ2-7; 8 bases are a match to TRBD1. V gave up 3 bases and J gave up 5 bases; unmatched junction bases: 7. The CDR3 runs 14 residues. Germline lookup yields CDR1 SGHNT and CDR2 YYREEE (reference sequence). CDR3 in amino acids: CASSWGTGGDEQYF. The DNA for the CDR3 is TGTGCCAGCAGCTGGGGGACAGGAGGTGACGAGCAGTACTTC.